This T cell receptor beta chain was documented in a study of CXCR3-negative and CXCR3-positive naive CD8 T cells. 5' RACE that incorporated UMI labels was used to prepare the TRB cDNA libraries. TCRdb re-called the 5' RACE reads; one entry per CDR3 protein, DNA not given. The listing records 150,000 or so distinct CDR3 sequences. Study observations and caveats: Naive CXCR3-negative cells resembled naive CXCR3-positive cells in TRBV-TRBJ usage; memory cells differed. Sequencing showed both naive subsets with comparably high diversity, and memory CD8+ cells much lower. When CXCR3-positive naive cells were set against CXCR3-negative naive cells, the former had more hydrophobic TRB CDR3s.

The study sorted every CD8+ T cell subset in triplicate at about 270,000 cells each. Cells classed as naive CD8+ T cells were CD45RO-CCR7+CD27+CD95-. With regard to this clonotype: Its antigen is not known.

The sample consisted of naive CXCR3+ CD8+ T cells from blood. The subset is: CD45RO-CCR7+CD27+CD95- naive CD8+ T cells expressing CXCR3 (TNR3+). This TCR was recovered from a human donor in good health. Some clones in this sample may be carry-over from other donors' samples.

CDR3 loop: CASSSWTDRLTYEQYF. The V call is TRBV7-9, the J call TRBJ2-7; TCRdb names TRBD1, which stays unverified in the absence of DNA. Germline V gene data show CDR1 as SEHNR and CDR2 as FQNEAQ (reference sequence). This CDR3 is built from 16 residues.